The clone carrying this TCR beta chain showed up many times. The antigen remains unidentified. The source of the sample is a study of T-cell reconstitution after alpha-beta-depleted transplantation in children. The TCRbeta library incorporated unique molecular identifiers. TCRdb re-called the PCR reads with MiXCR, one entry per CDR3 protein. The sample records more than 400,000 distinct CDR3 sequences, roughly 44% being singletons. Study observations and caveats: Diversity and T-cell counts at one year after transplant derived mostly from new T cells. Some patients' high day-60 TCRbeta diversity was traced to surviving recipient T cells and thymic progenitors.

The CDR3 has 15 residues. V lost 0 bases and J lost 5, with 12 bases in between. CDR1 and CDR2 (germline): LNHNV, YYDKDF (reference sequence). The sequences come from PBMCs, collected before TCRalphabeta/CD19-depleted stem cell transplant. The V and J genes are TRBV15 and TRBJ2-3; D possibly corresponds to TRBD1 (6 bases). The origin of this receptor is a girl aged 2 to 10 with aplastic anemia, due to receive a stem cell transplant. CDR3 sequence: CATSREQGVRDTQYF. DNA of the CDR3: TGTGCCACCAGCAGAGAACAGGGTGTAAGAGATACGCAGTATTTT.